In this sample, the clone carrying this TCR beta chain turned up many times. Its matching antigen is unknown. TCRdb reprocessed the reads with MiXCR, giving one entry per CDR3 protein. The table includes fewer than 550,000 distinct CDR3 sequences, 15% to 20% detected once. The data were obtained in a study of T cell repertoires in cytomegalovirus infection. Overall study results and limits: Adding up the frequency of public TCR beta families identified people who carried CMV plus the relevant HLA.

The CDR3 has 14 residues. Germline-derived CDR1 and CDR2 are MNHEY and SMNVEV (reference sequence). J was trimmed by 7 bases and V by 2 bases; bases with no gene match: 3. The V gene is TRBV27, the J gene TRBJ1-2; the match to TRBD1 covers 11 bases. This clonotype was sampled from a human donor in good health (CMV status not recorded). Some clones in this sample may be carry-over from other donors' samples. Sequencing used CD8+ T cells from PBMCs. As DNA, the CDR3 is TGTGCCAGCAGTTTAAGCGGACAGGGGGCTGGCTACACCTTC. Encoded protein: CASSLSGQGAGYTF.